This T cell receptor beta chain was retrieved from a study of blood T cell repertoires in COVID-19. In the authors' methods: Counts of nucleated cells, estimated from reference gene primer amplification, were obtained. TCRdb's table, derived via immunoSEQ multiplex PCR, lists solely in-frame clones and lacks some. The V and J calls and the clone size are those of that table, but D and trimming were determined from the DNA. The top ten clones hold approximately 2.7% of a sample with fewer than 350,000 clones, about 91% of them seen once. The CDR3 covers 14 residues. Looked up from germline, CDR1 is SGHNT and CDR2 is YENEEA. V trimming: 5 bases; J trimming: 10 bases; junction bases outside the gene matches: 8.

The chain couples TRBV11-3 to TRBJ1-6, with 7 bases identical to TRBD1. Specimen: PBMCs or T cells enriched from blood (not recorded which). This receptor was taken from a man aged 35 to 55 who had been exposed to COVID-19. CDR3 in DNA: TGTGCCAGCAGCGAGGGACAGCTAGACTCACCCCTCCACTTT. This gives the protein CASSEGQLDSPLHF.